This T cell receptor beta chain was sequenced for a study of regulatory and conventional T cells in RAG deficiency (dated by TCRdb to 2015 to 2018). Notes on the research overall: The study used high-throughput TCR beta sequencing to compare repertoire diversity and composition of Treg, conventional CD4+ and CD8+ T cells between RAG-deficient patients and healthy controls.

Conventional CD4+ T cells were purified from blood as CD25-low CD127-high cells before genomic DNA extraction. Several healthy control donors were used as the comparison group for repertoire analyses. With regard to this clone: Its antigen is currently not known. Per-base quality was not reported, and no clone a single base away is much larger than it.

For CDR1 and CDR2, the germline V gene (reference sequence) lists LNHDA and SQIVND. Reading from cysteine to phenylalanine, the CDR3 counts 14 amino acids. Only CDR3 DNA is held: 42 bases, read in frame from base 1. V and J are truncated by 6 bases and 1 base respectively, leaving an intervening sequence of 12 bases. The library relied on the immunoSEQ multiplex PCR assay. Rearranged TCR beta chain products were amplified from genomic DNA of sorted T-cell subsets and sequenced. As for how the authors treated the data: Shannon entropy and Simpson indices were used to quantify the repertoire diversity of productive TCR beta rearrangements. Clonal expansion was assessed by the summed frequency of the 100 most abundant productive TCR beta clonotypes among total reads. The TRB repertoires were evaluated with a self-reactivity index based on amino acid usage at CDR3beta positions 6 and 7. Two-way ANOVA was applied to the repertoire analyses, whereas Student t or Mann-Whitney tests were applied to the flow cytometric analyses. TCRdb obtained this table from immuneACCESS and retained in-frame rearrangements with V and J assigned. These tables miss some clones; where compared with another copy, unresolved V genes account for less than half of the shortfall, and the remainder is unexplained. V, J and clone size are taken as reported in that table, and D and trimming were inferred from the DNA itself. The table for this sample lists approximately 12,000 clones; just under 95% of them were counted only once. Together, the top ten hold under 1.2% of the sample.

General findings and caveats noted by the study authors: Markedly lower Shannon entropy and higher Simpson indices were observed in RAG-deficient patients than in control T-cell subpopulations. Some T-cell subset analyses were not done for some subjects. In Omenn syndrome patients, sorted CD25-high CD127-low cells may represent peripherally activated cells rather than bona fide Treg cells. All patient T-cell subsets had shorter CDR3 lengths; Omenn syndrome patients showed >75% Treg-Tconv repertoire overlap at nucleotide and amino acid level. Compared with controls, Omenn syndrome and CID/AS patients had 95 to 100-fold fewer unique TCR beta sequences in Treg cells, but only roughly 9.3-fold fewer in the other subsets.

The same data also went into a second study, on regulatory T cells. From the second report: In the multiplex PCR, 52 forward TRBV primers and 13 reverse TRBJ primers were used, and assay-based and computational corrections were applied for amplification bias. Patient repertoires showed restricted unique TRB V-J pairs and skewed V and J gene usage, most marked in regulatory T cells. Between CD3G-deficient patients and healthy controls, the study compared T-cell receptor beta repertoires in sorted regulatory T cells, conventional CD4+ T cells and CD8+ T cells. Peripheral blood mononuclear cells were isolated by Ficoll density separation. Rearranged TRB loci were amplified from genomic DNA by multiplex PCR within the immunoSEQ assay. TRB amplicons were sequenced on an Illumina HiSeq platform. Raw sequences were error-filtered and aligned to reference gene sequences by custom algorithms, then analyzed with the immunoSEQ online tools. The frequencies of productive and nonproductive TRB rearrangements were evaluated among unique sequences as well as among total sequences. Group comparisons used t tests, Mann-Whitney tests or two-way ANOVA run in Prism software.

This TCR was sampled from a human donor in good health. The chain uses TRBV19 and TRBJ1-2, with the identity of the D gene unclear. Sample: CD4+ effector T cells sorted from blood. The CDR3 region: CASRRAQNNYGYTF. Here is the DNA: TGTGCCAGTAGAAGGGCGCAGAATAACTATGGCTACACCTTC.